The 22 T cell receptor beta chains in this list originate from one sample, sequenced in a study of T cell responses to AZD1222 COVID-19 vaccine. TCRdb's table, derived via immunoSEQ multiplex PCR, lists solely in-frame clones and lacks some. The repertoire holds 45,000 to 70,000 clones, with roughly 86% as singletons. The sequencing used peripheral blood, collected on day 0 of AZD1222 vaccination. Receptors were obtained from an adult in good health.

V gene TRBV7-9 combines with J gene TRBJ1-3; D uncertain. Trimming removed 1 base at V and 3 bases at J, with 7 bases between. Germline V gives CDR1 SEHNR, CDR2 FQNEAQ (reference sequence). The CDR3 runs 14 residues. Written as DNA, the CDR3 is TGTGCCAGCAGCTTAGTGACGGTTGGAAACACCATATATTTT. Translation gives CASSLVTVGNTIYF.

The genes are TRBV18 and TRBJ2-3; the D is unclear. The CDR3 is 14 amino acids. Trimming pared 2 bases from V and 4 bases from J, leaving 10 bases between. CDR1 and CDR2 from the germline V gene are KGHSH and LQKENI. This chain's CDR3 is CASSPEVVSDTQYF. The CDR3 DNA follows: TGTGCCAGCTCACCAGAAGTGGTATCAGATACGCAGTATTTT. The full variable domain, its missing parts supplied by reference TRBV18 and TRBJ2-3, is NAGVMQNPRHLVRRRGQEARLRCSPMKGHSHVYWYRQLPEEGLKFMVYLQKENIIDESGMPKERFSAEFPKEGPSILRIQQVVRGDSAAYFCASSPEVVSDTQYFGPGTRLTVL.

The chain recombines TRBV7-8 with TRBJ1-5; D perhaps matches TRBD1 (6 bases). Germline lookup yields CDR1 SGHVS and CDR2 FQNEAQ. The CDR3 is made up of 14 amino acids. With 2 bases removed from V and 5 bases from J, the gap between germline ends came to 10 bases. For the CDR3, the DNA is TGTGCCAGCAGCTTAATGACAGGACATCAGCCCCAGCATTTT. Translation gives CASSLMTGHQPQHF.

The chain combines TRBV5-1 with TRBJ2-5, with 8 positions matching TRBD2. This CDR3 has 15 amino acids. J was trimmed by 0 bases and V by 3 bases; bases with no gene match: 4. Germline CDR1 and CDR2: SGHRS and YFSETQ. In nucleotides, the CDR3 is TGCGCCAGCAGCTCCCTCGGGGGGGACCAAGAGACCCAGTACTTC. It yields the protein CASSSLGGDQETQYF.

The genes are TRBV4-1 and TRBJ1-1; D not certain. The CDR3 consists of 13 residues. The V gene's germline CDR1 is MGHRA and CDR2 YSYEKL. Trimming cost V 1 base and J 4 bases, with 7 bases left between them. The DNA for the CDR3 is TGCGCCAGCAGCCAAGCGAGTGGCACTGAAGCTTTCTTT. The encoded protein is CASSQASGTEAFF.

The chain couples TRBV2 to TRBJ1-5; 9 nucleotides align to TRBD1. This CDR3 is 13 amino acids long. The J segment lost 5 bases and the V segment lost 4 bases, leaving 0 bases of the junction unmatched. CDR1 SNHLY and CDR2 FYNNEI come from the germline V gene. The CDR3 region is CASSGQGDQPQHF. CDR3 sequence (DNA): TGTGCCAGCAGTGGACAGGGGGATCAGCCCCAGCATTTT.

The CDR3 DNA reads TGTGCCATCCACGGACAGGGCGGCGAGCAGTACTTC. Its protein product is CAIHGQGGEQYF. The chain employs TRBV10-3 and TRBJ2-7, with 8 bases that match TRBD1. This CDR3 region has 12 residues. CDR1 is ENHRY and CDR2 is SYGVKD in the germline V gene. V lost 8 bases and J lost 6; bases outside the gene matches: 6.

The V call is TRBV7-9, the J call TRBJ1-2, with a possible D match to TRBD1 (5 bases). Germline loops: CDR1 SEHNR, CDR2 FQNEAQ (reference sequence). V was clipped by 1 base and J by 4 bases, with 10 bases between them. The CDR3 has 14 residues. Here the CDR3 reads CASSLEAGLYGYTF. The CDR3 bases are TGTGCCAGCAGCTTAGAAGCAGGGCTCTATGGCTACACCTTC.

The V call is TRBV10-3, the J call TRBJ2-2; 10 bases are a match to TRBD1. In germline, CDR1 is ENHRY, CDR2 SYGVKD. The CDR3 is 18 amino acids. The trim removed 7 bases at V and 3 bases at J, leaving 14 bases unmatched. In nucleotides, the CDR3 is TGTGCCATCATGCGACAGGGGGCATTAAAAGAGGACACCGGGGAGCTGTTTTTT. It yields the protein CAIMRQGALKEDTGELFF.

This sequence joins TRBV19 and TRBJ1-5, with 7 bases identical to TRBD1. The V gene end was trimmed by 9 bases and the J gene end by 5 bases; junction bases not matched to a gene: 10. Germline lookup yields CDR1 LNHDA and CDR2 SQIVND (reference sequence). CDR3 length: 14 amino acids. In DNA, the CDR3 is TGTGCCAGCCGGGATAGGGGGCAAGATCAGCCCCAGCATTTT. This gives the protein CASRDRGQDQPQHF.

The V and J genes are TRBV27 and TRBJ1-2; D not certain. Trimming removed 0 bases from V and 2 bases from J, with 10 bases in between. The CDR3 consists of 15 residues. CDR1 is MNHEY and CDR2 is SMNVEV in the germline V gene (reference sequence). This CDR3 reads CASSLSPNPNYGYTF. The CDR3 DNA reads TGTGCCAGCAGTTTATCGCCGAACCCCAACTATGGCTACACCTTC.

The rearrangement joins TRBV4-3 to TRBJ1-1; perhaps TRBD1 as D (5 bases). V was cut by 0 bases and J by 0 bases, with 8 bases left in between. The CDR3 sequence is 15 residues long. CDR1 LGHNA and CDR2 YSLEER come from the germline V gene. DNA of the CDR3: TGCGCCAGCAGCCAAGACCCAGGGATGAACACTGAAGCTTTCTTT. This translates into CASSQDPGMNTEAFF.

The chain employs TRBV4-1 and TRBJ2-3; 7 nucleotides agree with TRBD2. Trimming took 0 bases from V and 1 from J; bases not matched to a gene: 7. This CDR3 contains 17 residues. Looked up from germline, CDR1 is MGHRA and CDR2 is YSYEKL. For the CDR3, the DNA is TGCGCCAGCAGCCAAGATGCGGCTAGCGGAGGCACAGATACGCAGTATTTT. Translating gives CASSQDAASGGTDTQYF.

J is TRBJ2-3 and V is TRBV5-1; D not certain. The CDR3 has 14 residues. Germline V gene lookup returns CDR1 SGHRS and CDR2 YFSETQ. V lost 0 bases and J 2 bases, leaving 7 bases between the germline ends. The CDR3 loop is CASSLGPTTDTQYF. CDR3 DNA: TGCGCCAGCAGCTTGGGGCCCACCACAGATACGCAGTATTTT. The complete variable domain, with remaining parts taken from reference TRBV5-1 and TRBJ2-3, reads KAGVTQTPRYLIKTRGQQVTLSCSPISGHRSVSWYQQTPGQGLQFLFEYFSETQRNKGNFPGRFSGRQFSNSRSEMNVSTLELGDSALYLCASSLGPTTDTQYFGPGTRLTVL.

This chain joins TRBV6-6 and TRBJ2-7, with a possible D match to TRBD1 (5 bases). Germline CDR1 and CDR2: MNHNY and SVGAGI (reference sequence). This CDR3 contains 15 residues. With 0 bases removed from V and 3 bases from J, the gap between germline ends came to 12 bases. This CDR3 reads CASSYSGQGIYEQYF. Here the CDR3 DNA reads TGTGCCAGCAGTTACTCGGGGCAGGGAATCTACGAGCAGTACTTC.

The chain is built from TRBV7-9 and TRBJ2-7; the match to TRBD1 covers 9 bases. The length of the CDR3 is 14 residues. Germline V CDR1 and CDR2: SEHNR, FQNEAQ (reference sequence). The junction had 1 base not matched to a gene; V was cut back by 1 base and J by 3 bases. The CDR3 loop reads CASSLGQGGYEQYF. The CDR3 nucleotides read TGTGCCAGCAGCTTAGGACAGGGGGGCTACGAGCAGTACTTC.

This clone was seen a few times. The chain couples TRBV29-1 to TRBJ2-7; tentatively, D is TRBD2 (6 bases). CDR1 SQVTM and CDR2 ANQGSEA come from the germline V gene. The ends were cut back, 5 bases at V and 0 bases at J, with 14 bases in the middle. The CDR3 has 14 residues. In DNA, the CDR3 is TGCAGCGTTACCAATAGCGGAGGCTCCTACGAGCAGTACTTC. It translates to CSVTNSGGSYEQYF.

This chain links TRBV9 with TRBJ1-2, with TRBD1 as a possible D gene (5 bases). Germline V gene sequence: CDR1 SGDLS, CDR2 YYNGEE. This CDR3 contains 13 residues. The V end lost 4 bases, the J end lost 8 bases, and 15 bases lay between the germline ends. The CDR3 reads CASSTRDLRGYTF. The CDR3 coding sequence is TGTGCCAGCAGCACCCGGGACCTGAGGGGCTACACCTTC.

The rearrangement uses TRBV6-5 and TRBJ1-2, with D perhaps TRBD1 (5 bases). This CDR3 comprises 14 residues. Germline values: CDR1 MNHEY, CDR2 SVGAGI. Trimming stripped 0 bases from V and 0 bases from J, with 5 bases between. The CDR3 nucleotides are TGTGCCAGCAGTTACTCAGGGGCTAACTATGGCTACACCTTC. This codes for CASSYSGANYGYTF.

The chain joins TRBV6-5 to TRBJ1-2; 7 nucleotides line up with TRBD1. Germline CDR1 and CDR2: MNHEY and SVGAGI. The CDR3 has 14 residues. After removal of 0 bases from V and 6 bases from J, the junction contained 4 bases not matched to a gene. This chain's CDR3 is CASSYSGQSDGYTF. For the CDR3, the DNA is TGTGCCAGCAGTTACTCGGGACAGTCTGATGGCTACACCTTC.

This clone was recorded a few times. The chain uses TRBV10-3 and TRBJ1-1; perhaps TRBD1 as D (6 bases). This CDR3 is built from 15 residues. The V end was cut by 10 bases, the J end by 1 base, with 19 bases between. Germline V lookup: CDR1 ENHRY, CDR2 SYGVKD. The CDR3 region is CATGPRPGENTEAFF. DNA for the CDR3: TGTGCCACTGGCCCCCGTCCAGGGGAGAACACTGAAGCTTTCTTT.

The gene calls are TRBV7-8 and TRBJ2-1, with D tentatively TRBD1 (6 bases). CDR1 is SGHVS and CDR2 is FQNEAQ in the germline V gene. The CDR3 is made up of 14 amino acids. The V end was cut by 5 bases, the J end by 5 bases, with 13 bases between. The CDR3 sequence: CASSPGAANNEQFF. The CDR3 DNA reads TGTGCCAGCAGCCCAGGGGCGGCTAACAATGAGCAGTTCTTC.